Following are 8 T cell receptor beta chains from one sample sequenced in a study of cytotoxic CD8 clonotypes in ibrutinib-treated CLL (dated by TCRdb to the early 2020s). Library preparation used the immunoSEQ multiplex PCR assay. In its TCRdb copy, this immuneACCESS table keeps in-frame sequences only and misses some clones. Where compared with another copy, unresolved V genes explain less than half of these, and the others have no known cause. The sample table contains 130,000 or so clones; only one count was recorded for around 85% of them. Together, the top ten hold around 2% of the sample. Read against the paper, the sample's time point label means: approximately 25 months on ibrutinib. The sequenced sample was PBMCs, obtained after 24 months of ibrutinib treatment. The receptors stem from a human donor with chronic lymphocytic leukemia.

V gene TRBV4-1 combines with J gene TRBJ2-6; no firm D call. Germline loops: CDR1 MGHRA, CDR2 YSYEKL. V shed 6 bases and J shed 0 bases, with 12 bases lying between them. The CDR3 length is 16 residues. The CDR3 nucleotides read TGCGCCAGCAGTTCTATGGGTTACTCTGGGGCCAACGTCCTGACTTTC. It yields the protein CASSSMGYSGANVLTF.

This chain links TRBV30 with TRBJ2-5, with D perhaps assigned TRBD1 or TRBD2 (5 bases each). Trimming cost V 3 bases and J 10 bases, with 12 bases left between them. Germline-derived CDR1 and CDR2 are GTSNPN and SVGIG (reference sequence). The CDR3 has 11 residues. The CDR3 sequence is CAWSPGQVQYF. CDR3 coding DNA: TGTGCCTGGAGCCCGGGGCAGGTCCAGTACTTC.

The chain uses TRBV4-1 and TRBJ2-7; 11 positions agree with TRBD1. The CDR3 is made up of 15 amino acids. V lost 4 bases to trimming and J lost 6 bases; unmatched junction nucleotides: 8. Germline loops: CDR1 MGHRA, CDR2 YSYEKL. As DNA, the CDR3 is TGCGCCAGCAGCCGAGCAGGACAGGGGGCTGGCGAGCAGTACTTC. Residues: CASSRAGQGAGEQYF.

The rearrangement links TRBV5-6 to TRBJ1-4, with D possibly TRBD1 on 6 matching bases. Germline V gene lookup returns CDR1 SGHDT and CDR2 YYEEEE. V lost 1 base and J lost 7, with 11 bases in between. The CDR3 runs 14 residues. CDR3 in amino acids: CASSLRGAGEKLFF. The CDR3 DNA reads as TGTGCCAGCAGCTTGCGGGGGGCAGGTGAAAAACTGTTTTTT.

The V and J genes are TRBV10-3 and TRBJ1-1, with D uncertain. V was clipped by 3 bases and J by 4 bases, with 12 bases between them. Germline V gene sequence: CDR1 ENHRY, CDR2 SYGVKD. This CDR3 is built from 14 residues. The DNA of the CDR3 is TGTGCCATCAGTGACTACCGCTCGAGCACTGAAGCTTTCTTT. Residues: CAISDYRSSTEAFF.

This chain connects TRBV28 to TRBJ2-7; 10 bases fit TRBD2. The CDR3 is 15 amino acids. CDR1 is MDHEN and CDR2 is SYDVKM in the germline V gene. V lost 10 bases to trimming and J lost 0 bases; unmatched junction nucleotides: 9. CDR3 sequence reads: CATLAGGLVSYEQYF. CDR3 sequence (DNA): TGTGCCACCTTAGCGGGAGGTCTCGTCTCCTACGAGCAGTACTTC.

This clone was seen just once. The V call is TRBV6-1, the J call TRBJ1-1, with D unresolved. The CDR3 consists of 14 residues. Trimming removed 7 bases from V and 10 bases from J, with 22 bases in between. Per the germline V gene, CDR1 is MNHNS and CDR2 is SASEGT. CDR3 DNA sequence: TGTGCCAGCATCCAGTCGGGTGTTTGGGGTGGAGCTTTCTTT. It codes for CASIQSGVWGGAFF.

The chain's CDR3 is CASSQILGATNEKLFF. In DNA, the CDR3 is TGCGCCAGCAGCCAAATTCTTGGGGCAACTAATGAAAAACTGTTTTTT. This chain uses TRBV4-1 with TRBJ1-4, with D unresolved. The CDR3 spans 16 residues. The V gene's germline CDR1 is MGHRA and CDR2 YSYEKL. V gave up 2 bases and J gave up 0 bases, with 10 bases separating them.